This TCR beta chain is from a study of shared clonotypes between healthy human individuals. The length of the CDR3 is 15 residues. Trimming took 8 bases from V and 1 from J, leaving 14 bases between them. Germline-derived CDR1 and CDR2 are MGHDK and SYGVNS. Using immunoSEQ multiplex PCR, the repertoire was profiled, and TCRdb retains in-frame clones only, with some absent. The table lists over 850,000 clones, 75% to 85% of them singletons. The sample consisted of memory CD4+ T cells from PBMCs. This sample's subset: CD45RA-negative fraction. The rearrangement joins TRBV25-1 to TRBJ2-2; tentative D call: TRBD1 (5 bases). The source is a man between 18 and 29 years old in good health. Some clones in this sample may be carry-over from other donors' samples. The CDR3 spells CASRKGHLNTGELFF. In nucleotides, the CDR3 is TGTGCCAGCCGCAAGGGGCACCTGAACACCGGGGAGCTGTTTTTT.